This T cell receptor (beta chain) stems from a study of blood T cell repertoires in COVID-19 (TCRdb year 2020). Concerning the study at large: Collaborator samples came from the United States, Italy and Spain and covered acute and convalescent phases of COVID-19. Samples were obtained from the ongoing ImmuneRACE study (first 160 participants) and from about 1,300 subjects provided by 6 global collaborators. HLA class I and class II types, where available, came from metadata supplied by the sample provider rather than from assay-based typing. Nearly every sample came with metadata listing a de-identified subject ID, COVID-19 status, age in years and sex. Subjects who had been exposed to COVID-19, were actively infected with it, or had recovered from it provided the deeply sampled blood TCRbeta repertoires that made up the dataset. The prospective study material was composed of cDNA or gDNA derived from T cells, B-cell-depleted T cells, or PBMCs. The repertoires were released in a freely available public database intended as a resource for research on the immune response to SARS-CoV-2. General conclusions and limits of the study: The quantity of clinical and demographic metadata differed by source and by participant and was supplied without curation.

Notes on this clone: The clone's antigen remains unknown. No quality values exist for individual bases; no much larger clone is one base distant.

Each collaborating institution followed its own protocols to collect whole blood in K2EDTA tubes. For TCRbeta analysis, collaborators shipped samples in one of three forms: frozen whole blood, isolated PBMCs, or DNA extracted from either of those sample types. V is pared back by 4 bases and J by 4 bases, with 7 bases lying between the germline termini. The cysteine opens and the phenylalanine closes a CDR3 of 12 amino acids. Only CDR3 DNA remains: 36 bases, in frame from the first base. The germline V gene gives CDR1 as LGHNA and CDR2 as YNFKEQ. TCRbeta CDR3 regions were amplified from genomic DNA using the immunoSEQ Assay, a bias-controlled multiplex PCR. On the study's bioinformatics: Nucleated cell counts per sample were estimated from amplification of reference gene primers within the assay. To quantify the absolute abundance of each unique TCRbeta CDR3 rearrangement, sequence reads were collapsed and filtered. For each sample, productive Simpson clonality was calculated as the square root of Simpson's diversity index over productive rearrangements. The clones in this table, taken by TCRdb from immuneACCESS, are in-frame only. Not every clone is retained; where verified, under half of the shortfall comes from an unresolved V gene, and the cause of the rest is unknown. The DNA gave D and trimming, while V, J and clone size come from that table. This sample gives 20,000 to 25,000 clones in total; over 60% of them show up just once. The top ten hold roughly 13% of the sample.

Recombination connected TRBV4-2 to TRBJ2-5, with a tentative D gene TRBD2 over 6 matching bases. What was sequenced was peripheral blood. This clonotype originated in a man in his 60s with active COVID-19. The CDR3 sequence is CASSRRGETQYF. The DNA reads as follows: TGTGCCAGCAGCCGGCGGGGAGAGACCCAGTACTTC.